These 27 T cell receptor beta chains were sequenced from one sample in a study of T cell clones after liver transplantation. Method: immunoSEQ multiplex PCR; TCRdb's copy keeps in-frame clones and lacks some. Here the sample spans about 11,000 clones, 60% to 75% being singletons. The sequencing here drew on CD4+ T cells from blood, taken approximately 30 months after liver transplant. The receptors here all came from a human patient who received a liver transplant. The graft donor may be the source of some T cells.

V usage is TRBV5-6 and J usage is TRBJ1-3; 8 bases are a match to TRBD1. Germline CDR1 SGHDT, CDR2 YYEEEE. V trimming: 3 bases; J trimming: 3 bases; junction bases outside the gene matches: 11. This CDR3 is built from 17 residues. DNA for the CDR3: TGTGCCAGCAGCTGGGGCTTAGCAGGGGGCTTTGGAAACACCATATATTTT. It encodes CASSWGLAGGFGNTIYF.

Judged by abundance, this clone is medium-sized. As DNA, the CDR3 is TGTGCCAGCAGCCCAGGGGTGAATGAGCAGTTCTTC. This codes for CASSPGVNEQFF. The chain combines TRBV6-6 with TRBJ2-1, with a weak D call TRBD1 (6 bases). CDR3 length: 12 residues. V was trimmed by 6 bases and J by 7 bases, leaving 10 bases between them. Germline values: CDR1 MNHNY, CDR2 SVGAGI (reference sequence).

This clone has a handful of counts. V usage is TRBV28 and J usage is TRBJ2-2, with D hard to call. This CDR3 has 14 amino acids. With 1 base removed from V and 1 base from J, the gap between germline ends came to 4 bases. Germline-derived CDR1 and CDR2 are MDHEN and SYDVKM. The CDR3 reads CASSLLENTGELFF. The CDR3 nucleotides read TGTGCCAGCAGTTTATTGGAGAACACCGGGGAGCTGTTTTTT.

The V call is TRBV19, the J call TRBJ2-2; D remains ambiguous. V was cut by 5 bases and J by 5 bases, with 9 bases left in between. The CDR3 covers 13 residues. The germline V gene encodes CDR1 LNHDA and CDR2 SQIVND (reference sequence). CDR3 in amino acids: CASSPILTGELFF. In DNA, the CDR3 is TGTGCCAGTAGTCCGATCTTGACCGGGGAGCTGTTTTTT.

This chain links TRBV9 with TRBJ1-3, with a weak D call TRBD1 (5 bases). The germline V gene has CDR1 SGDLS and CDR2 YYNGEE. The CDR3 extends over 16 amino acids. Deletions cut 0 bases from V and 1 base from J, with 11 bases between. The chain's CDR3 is CASSVEGRVSGNTIYF. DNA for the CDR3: TGTGCCAGCAGCGTAGAGGGCAGGGTGTCTGGAAACACCATATATTTT.

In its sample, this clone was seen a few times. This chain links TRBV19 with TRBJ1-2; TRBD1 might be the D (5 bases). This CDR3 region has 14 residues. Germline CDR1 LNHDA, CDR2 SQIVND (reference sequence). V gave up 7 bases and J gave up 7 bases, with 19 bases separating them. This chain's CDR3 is CASTFPGGLSGYTF. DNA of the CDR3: TGTGCCAGTACCTTTCCCGGGGGATTAAGTGGCTACACCTTC.

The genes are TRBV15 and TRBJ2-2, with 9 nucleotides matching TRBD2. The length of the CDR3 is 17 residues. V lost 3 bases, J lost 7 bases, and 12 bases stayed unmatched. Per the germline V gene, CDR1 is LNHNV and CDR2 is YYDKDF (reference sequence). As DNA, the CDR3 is TGTGCCACCAGCAGGTTACGCGGGGGGGCCGTAAACGGGGAGCTGTTTTTT. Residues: CATSRLRGGAVNGELFF.

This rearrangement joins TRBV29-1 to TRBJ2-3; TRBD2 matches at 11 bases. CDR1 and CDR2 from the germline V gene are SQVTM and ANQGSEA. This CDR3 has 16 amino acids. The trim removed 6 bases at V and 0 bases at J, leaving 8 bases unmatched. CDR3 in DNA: TGCAGCGTGGGCACCGGACTAGCGGGTAGCACAGATACGCAGTATTTT. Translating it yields CSVGTGLAGSTDTQYF.

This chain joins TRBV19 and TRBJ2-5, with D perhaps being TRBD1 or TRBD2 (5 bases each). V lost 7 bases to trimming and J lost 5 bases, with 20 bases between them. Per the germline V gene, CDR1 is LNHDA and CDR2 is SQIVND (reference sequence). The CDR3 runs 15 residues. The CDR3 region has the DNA TGTGCCAGTACCCCTGGGGGACGGCGGAGGGAGACCCAGTACTTC. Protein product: CASTPGGRRRETQYF.

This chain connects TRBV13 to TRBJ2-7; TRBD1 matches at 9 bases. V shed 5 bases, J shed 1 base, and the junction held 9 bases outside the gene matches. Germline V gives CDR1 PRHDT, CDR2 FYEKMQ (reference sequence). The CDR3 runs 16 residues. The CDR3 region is CASSPQGQGISYEQYF. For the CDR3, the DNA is TGTGCCAGCAGCCCACAGGGACAGGGCATATCCTACGAGCAGTACTTC.

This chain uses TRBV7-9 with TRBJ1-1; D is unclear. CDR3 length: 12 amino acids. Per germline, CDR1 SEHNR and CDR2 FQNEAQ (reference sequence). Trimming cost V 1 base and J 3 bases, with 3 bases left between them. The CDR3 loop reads CASSLGYTEAFF. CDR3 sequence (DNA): TGTGCCAGCAGCTTAGGGTACACTGAAGCTTTCTTT. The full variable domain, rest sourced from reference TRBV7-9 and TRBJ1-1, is DTGVSQNPRHKITKRGQNVTFRCDPISEHNRLYWYRQTLGQGPEFLTYFQNEAQLEKSRLLSDRFSAERPKGSFSTLEIQRTEQGDSAMYLCASSLGYTEAFFGQGTRLTVV.

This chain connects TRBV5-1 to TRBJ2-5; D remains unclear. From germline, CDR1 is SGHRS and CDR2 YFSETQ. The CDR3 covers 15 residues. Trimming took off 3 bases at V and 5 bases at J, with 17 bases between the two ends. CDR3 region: CASSSLGLLEETQYF. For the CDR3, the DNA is TGCGCCAGCAGCTCACTGGGCCTCTTAGAGGAGACCCAGTACTTC.

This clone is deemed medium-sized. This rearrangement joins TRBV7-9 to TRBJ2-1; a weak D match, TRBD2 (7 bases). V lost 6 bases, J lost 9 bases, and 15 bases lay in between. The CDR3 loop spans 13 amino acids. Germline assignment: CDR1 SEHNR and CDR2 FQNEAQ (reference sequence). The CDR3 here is CASSQPGGSEQFF. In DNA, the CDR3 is TGTGCCAGCAGTCAACCGGGGGGCTCTGAGCAGTTCTTC.

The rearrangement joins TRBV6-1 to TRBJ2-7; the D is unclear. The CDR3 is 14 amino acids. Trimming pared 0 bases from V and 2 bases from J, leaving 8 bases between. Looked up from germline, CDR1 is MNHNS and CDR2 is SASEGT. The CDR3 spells CASSEAGSTYEQYF. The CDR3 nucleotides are TGTGCCAGCAGTGAAGCGGGGTCCACCTACGAGCAGTACTTC.

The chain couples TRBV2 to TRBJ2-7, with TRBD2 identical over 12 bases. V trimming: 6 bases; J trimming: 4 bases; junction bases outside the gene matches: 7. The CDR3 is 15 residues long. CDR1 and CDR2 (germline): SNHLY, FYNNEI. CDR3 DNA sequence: TGTGCCAGCAGACCAGAACTAGCGGGAGGATACGAGCAGTACGTC. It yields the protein CASRPELAGGYEQYV.

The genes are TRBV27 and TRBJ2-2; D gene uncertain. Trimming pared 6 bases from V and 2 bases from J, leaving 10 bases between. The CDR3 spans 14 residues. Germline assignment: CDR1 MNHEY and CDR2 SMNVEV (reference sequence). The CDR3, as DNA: TGTGCCAGCAGGCCGGGTCTAAACACCGGGGAGCTGTTTTTT. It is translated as CASRPGLNTGELFF.

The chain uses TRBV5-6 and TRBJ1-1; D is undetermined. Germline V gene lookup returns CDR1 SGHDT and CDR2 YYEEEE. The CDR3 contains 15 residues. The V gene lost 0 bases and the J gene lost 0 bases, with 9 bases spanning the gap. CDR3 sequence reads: CASSLVTVMNTEAFF. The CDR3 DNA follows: TGTGCCAGCAGCTTGGTCACAGTGATGAACACTGAAGCTTTCTTT. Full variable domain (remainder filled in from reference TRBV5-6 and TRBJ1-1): DAGVTQSPTHLIKTRGQQVTLRCSPKSGHDTVSWYQQALGQGPQFIFQYYEEEERQRGNFPDRFSGHQFPNYSSELNVNALLLGDSALYLCASSLVTVMNTEAFFGQGTRLTVV.

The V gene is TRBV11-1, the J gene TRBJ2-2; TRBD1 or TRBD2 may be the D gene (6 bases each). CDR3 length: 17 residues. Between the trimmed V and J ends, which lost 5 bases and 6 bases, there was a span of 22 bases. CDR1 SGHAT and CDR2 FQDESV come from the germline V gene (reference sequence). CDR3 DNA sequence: TGTGCCAGCAGCGGAGGGCGACAGGCCCTCGAAGCCGGGGAGCTGTTTTTT. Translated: CASSGGRQALEAGELFF.

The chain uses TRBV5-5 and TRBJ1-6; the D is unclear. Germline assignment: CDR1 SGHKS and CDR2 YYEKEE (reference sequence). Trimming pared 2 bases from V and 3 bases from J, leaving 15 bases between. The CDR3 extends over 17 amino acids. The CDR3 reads CASSFFGVVVYNSPLHF. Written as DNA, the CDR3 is TGTGCCAGCAGCTTCTTTGGGGTCGTGGTCTATAATTCACCCCTCCACTTT.

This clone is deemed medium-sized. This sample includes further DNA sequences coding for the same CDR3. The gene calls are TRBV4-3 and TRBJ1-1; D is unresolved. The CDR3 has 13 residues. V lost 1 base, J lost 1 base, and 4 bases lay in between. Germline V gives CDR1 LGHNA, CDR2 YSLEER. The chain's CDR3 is CASSQAGNTEAFF. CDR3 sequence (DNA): TGCGCCAGCAGCCAAGCCGGGAACACTGAAGCTTTCTTT.

CDR3 DNA: TGTGCCAGCAGCCAAGCACTAGCGGGGAGTAAGACCCAGTACTTC. Amino acids: CASSQALAGSKTQYF. This chain links TRBV14 with TRBJ2-5; 10 bases agree with TRBD2. V shed 1 base and J 6 bases; nucleotides not matched to a gene: 5. The CDR3 sequence is 15 residues long. CDR1 and CDR2 from the germline V gene are SGHDN and FVKESK.

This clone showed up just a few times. In DNA form, the CDR3 reads TGTGCCAGTAGTAAAATAGACACACCGAGCACTGAAGCTTTCTTT. As protein: CASSKIDTPSTEAFF. The chain has TRBV19 and TRBJ1-1; D not resolved. Per the germline V gene, CDR1 is LNHDA and CDR2 is SQIVND (reference sequence). CDR3 length: 15 amino acids. The V and J ends lost 4 bases and 4 bases respectively, with 16 bases between them.

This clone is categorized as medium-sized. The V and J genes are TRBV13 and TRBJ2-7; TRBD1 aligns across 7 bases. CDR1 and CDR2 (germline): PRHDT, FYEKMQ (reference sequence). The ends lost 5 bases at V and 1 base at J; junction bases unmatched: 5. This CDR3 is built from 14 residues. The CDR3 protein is CASSRTGESYEQYF. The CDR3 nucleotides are TGTGCCAGCAGCCGAACAGGGGAATCCTACGAGCAGTACTTC.

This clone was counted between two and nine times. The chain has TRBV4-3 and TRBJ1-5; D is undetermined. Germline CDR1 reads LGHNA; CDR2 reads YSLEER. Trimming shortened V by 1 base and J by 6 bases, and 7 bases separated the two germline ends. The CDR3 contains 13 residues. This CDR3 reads CASSQGKGQPQHF. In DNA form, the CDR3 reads TGCGCCAGCAGCCAAGGAAAAGGTCAGCCCCAGCATTTT.

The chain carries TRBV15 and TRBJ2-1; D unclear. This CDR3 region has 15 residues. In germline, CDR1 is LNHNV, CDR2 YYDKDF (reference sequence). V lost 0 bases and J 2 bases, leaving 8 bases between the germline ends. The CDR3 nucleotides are TGTGCCACCAGCAGAGATATTGATACCTACAATGAGCAGTTCTTC. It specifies CATSRDIDTYNEQFF.

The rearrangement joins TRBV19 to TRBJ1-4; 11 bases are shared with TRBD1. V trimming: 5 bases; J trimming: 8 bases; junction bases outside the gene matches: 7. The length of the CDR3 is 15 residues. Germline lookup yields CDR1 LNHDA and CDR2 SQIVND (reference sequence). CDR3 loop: CASSGTGGRSEKLFF. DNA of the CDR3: TGTGCCAGTAGTGGGACAGGGGGACGAAGCGAAAAACTGTTTTTT.

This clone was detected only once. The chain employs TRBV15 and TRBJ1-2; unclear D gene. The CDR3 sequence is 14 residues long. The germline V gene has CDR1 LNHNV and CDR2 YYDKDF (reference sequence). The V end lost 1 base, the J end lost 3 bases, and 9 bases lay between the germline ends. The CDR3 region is CATSRGKDYYGYTF. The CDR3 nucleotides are TGTGCCACCAGCAGAGGGAAGGACTACTATGGCTACACCTTC. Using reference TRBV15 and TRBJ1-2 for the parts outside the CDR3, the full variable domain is DAMVIQNPRYQVTQFGKPVTLSCSQTLNHNVMYWYQQKSSQAPKLLFHYYDKDFNNEADTPDNFQSRRPNTSFCFLDIRSPGLGDTAMYLCATSRGKDYYGYTFGSGTRLTVV.